This T cell receptor beta chain came from a study of blood T cell repertoires in COVID-19. Study-wide context: In each case, the material was cDNA or gDNA derived from T cells, B-cell-depleted T cells, or PBMCs.

Donors were grouped by their self-reported clinical history. Method: immunoSEQ multiplex PCR; TCRdb's copy keeps in-frame clones and lacks some. This sample has some 460,000 clones; 70% to 90% occur once, and the top ten carry roughly 1.8%. The TCR sequence derives from a woman under 30 with acute COVID-19. The sequenced sample was PBMCs or T cells enriched from blood (not recorded which).

The CDR3 sequence: CASSLSVAGANVLTF. DNA for the CDR3: TGTGCCAGCAGTTTAAGTGTAGCTGGGGCCAACGTCCTGACTTTC. The chain employs TRBV27 and TRBJ2-6; D unclear. The CDR3 has 15 residues. Germline loops: CDR1 MNHEY, CDR2 SMNVEV (reference sequence). Trimming cost V 2 bases and J 2 bases, with 7 bases left between them.